This T cell receptor beta chain was sequenced during a study of cytomegalovirus exposure and HLA in healthy donors. Study in general: Early released data comprised 80 million or so unique TCRs from HLA-typed donors.

Study results and limitations: TCR beta V segments were, for the most part, productive about 87% or about 30% of the time in an earlier analysis. Some V segments could not be told apart, so they were left out, TRBV6-2 and TRBV6-3 among them. For TCR beta chains, V- and J-gene trimming was later linked to a missense DCLRE1C variant.

Turning to this clone: Its antigen remains unidentified.

The PCR used 60 Vbeta and 13 Jbeta primers. Sequenced by immunoSEQ multiplex PCR; TCRdb stores in-frame clones only, minus some. The listing records more than 110,000 clones. This CDR3 contains 11 residues. CDR1 and CDR2 from the germline V gene are DFQATT and SNEGSKA (reference sequence). V shed 7 bases and J shed 4 bases, with 10 bases lying between them. The receptor comes from a man aged 40-50 years in good health and CMV-seronegative. The sequencing sample was made of PBMCs. The rearrangement links TRBV20-1 to TRBJ1-1; no definite D call. CDR3 sequence: CSGIRVTEAFF. CDR3 nucleotide sequence: TGCAGTGGTATTCGGGTCACTGAAGCTTTCTTT.